This T cell receptor (beta chain) was observed in a study of response to subunit inactivated influenza vaccine. Study observations and caveats: There was a suggestion from the authors that each seasonal influenza vaccination recruits few new T cells.

To note about this clonotype: Its antigen is not known.

TCRdb called the RT-PCR reads again in MiXCR, with one record for every CDR3 protein. The sample holds over 650,000 distinct CDR3 sequences, about a fifth seen once. The CDR3 spans 16 residues. V lost 0 bases and J 4 bases, leaving 13 bases between the germline ends. Germline lookup yields CDR1 SGDLS and CDR2 YYNGEE. The chain recombines TRBV9 with TRBJ2-2; D might be TRBD1 (6 bases). This TCR was sampled from a man in his forties or fifties who received an inactivated influenza vaccine. Sequencing was performed on PBMCs from blood, taken 5 to 6 days after vaccination. Here the CDR3 DNA reads TGTGCCAGCAGCGTAGAGTCGACAGGACTCACCGGGGAGCTGTTTTTT. Its translation: CASSVESTGLTGELFF.